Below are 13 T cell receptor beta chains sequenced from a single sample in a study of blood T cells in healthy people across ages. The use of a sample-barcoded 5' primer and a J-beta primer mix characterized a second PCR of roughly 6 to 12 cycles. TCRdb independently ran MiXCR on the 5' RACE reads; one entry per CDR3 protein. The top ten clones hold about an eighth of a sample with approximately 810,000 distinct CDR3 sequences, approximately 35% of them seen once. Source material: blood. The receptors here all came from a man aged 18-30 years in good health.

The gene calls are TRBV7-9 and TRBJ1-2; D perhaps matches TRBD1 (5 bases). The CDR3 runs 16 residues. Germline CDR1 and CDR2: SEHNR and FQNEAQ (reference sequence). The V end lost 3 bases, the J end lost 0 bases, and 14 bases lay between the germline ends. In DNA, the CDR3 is TGTGCCAGCAGCTTCGGGGCCCTCCTTTCTAACTATGGCTACACCTTC. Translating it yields CASSFGALLSNYGYTF.

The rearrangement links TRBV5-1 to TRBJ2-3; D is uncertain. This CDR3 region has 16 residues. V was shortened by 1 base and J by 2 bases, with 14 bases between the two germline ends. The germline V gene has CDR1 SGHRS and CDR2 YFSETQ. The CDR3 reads CASSLRLGRSTDTQYF. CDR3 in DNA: TGCGCCAGCAGCTTGCGCCTGGGCAGGTCCACAGATACGCAGTATTTT.

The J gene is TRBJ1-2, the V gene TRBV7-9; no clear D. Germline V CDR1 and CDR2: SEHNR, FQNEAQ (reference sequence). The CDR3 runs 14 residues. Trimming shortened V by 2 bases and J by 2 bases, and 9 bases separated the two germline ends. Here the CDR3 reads CASSLTAFNYGYTF. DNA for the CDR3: TGTGCCAGCAGCTTAACGGCTTTCAACTATGGCTACACCTTC.

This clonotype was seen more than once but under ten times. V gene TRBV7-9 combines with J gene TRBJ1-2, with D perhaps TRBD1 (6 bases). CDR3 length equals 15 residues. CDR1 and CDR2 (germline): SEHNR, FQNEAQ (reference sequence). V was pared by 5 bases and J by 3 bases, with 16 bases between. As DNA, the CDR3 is TGTGCCAGCAGCCCAGGGGCCCCCTCTTACTATGGCTACACCTTC. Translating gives CASSPGAPSYYGYTF. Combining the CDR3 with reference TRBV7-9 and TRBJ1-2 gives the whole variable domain DTGVSQNPRHKITKRGQNVTFRCDPISEHNRLYWYRQTLGQGPEFLTYFQNEAQLEKSRLLSDRFSAERPKGSFSTLEIQRTEQGDSAMYLCASSPGAPSYYGYTFGSGTRLTVV.

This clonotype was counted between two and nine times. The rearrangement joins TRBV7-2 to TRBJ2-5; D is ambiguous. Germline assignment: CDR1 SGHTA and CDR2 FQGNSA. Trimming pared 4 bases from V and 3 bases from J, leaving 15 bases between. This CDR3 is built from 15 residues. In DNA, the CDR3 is TGTGCCAGCAGCTCCCTGTTTAGTGGCGAAGAGACCCAGTACTTC. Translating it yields CASSSLFSGEETQYF. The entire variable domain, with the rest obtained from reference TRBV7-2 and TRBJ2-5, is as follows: GAGVSQSPSNKVTEKGKDVELRCDPISGHTALYWYRQSLGQGLEFLIYFQGNSAPDKSGLPSDRFSAERTGGSVSTLTIQRTQQEDSAVYLCASSSLFSGEETQYFGPGTRLLVL.

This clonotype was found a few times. CDR3 bases: TGCGCCAGCAGCCAAGTAGGCACGAACACTGAAGCTTTCTTT. Its protein is CASSQVGTNTEAFF. This chain uses TRBV4-1 with TRBJ1-1; D not certain. This CDR3 is 14 amino acids long. CDR1 MGHRA and CDR2 YSYEKL come from the germline V gene. Trimming took 1 base from V and 1 from J, leaving 7 bases between them.

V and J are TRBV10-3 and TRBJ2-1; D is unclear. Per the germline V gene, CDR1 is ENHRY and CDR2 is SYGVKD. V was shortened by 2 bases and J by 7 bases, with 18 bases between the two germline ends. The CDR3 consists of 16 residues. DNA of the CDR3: TGTGCCATCAGTGAGGCCTCCCGGGCCCACCGGAATGAGCAGTTCTTC. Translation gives CAISEASRAHRNEQFF.

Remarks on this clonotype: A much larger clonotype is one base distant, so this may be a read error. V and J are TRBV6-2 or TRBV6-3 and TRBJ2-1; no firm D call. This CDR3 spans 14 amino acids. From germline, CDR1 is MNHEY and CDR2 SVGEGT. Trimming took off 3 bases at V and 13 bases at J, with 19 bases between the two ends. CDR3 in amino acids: CASSYYDGEETQFF. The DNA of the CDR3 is TGTGCCAGCAGTTATTACGACGGTGAAGAGACCCAGTTCTTC.

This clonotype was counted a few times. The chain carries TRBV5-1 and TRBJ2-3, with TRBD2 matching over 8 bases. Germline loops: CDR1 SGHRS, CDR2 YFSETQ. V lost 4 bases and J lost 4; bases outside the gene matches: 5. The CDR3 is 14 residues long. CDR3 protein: CASSTGLVADTQYF. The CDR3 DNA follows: TGCGCCAGCAGCACGGGACTAGTGGCAGATACGCAGTATTTT.

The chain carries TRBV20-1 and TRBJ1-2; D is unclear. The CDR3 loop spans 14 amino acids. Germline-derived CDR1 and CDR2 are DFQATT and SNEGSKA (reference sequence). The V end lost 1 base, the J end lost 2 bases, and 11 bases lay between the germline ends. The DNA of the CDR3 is TGCAGTGCTAGAGCCCAGCTACACAACTATGGCTACACCTTC. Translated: CSARAQLHNYGYTF.

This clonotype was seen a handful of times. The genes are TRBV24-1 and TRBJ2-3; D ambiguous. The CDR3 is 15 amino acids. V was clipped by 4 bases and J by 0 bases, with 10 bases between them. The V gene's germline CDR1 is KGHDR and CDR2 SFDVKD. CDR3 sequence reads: CATSEAGQSTDTQYF. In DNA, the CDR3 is TGTGCCACCAGTGAGGCAGGTCAAAGCACAGATACGCAGTATTTT.

The CDR3 sequence is CSVSDRGHTGELFF. CDR3 nucleotide sequence: TGCAGCGTCTCGGACAGGGGGCACACCGGGGAGCTGTTTTTT. The V and J genes are TRBV29-1 and TRBJ2-2, with 11 bases aligning to TRBD1. V was pared by 6 bases and J by 3 bases, with 3 bases of the junction left unmatched. CDR3 length: 14 amino acids. The germline V gene has CDR1 SQVTM and CDR2 ANQGSEA.

In DNA, the CDR3 is TGTGCCAGCACTAGGACACCAACCTACAATGAGCAGTTCTTC. Translated, it gives CASTRTPTYNEQFF. The chain joins TRBV9 to TRBJ2-1; tentative D call: TRBD1 (5 bases). The germline V and J ends were trimmed by 6 bases and 2 bases, with 12 bases remaining between them. The CDR3 is 14 amino acids. CDR1 and CDR2 (germline): SGDLS, YYNGEE.